This T cell receptor (beta chain) is drawn from a study of vaccination and CD4 T cells after COVID-19. Details on this clonotype: Its specificity is unknown.

The sample's treatment: roughly 10-day PBMC culture with coronavirus spike peptide pools or control peptides (ViraFEST assay). TCRs were sequenced by ViraFEST after antigen-specific T cells had been expanded with peptide pools. Positivity by PCR occurred from March to December 2020, a period that predated US Alpha, Beta and Delta variants. The culture of 2 million to 2.5 million PBMCs per well included approximately 10 IU/ml IL-2 and about 11 ug/ml peptide pools. Sequence data for DNA of cultured CD4+ T cells were generated by the Oncomine TCR Beta short-read assay. TCRdb re-derived calls from the PCR reads in MiXCR, one entry per CDR3 protein. The sample yields roughly 20,000 distinct CDR3 sequences, around 46% seen once. The sequenced sample was CD4+ T cells from blood, cultured in vitro, obtained before SARS-CoV-2 vaccination. The origin of this receptor is a human donor who had recovered from COVID-19.

The CDR3 DNA reads as TGTGCCAGCAGCTCGGGACACGCGAACACTGAAGCTTTCTTT. Protein product: CASSSGHANTEAFF. V usage is TRBV7-2 and J usage is TRBJ1-1, with D perhaps matching TRBD1 (6 bases). CDR1 is SGHTA, CDR2 FQGNSA, per germline. The CDR3 loop spans 14 amino acids. Trimming took 4 bases from V and 1 from J, leaving 10 bases between them.